This TCR beta chain emerged from a study of shared clonotypes between healthy human individuals. CDR3 size: 13 residues. Germline CDR1 is MDHEN and CDR2 is SYDVKM. Trimming pared 1 base from V and 3 bases from J, leaving 6 bases between. Measured with immunoSEQ multiplex PCR; TCRdb has only the in-frame clones, and not every one. This sample has 700,000 to 950,000 clones, with approximately 96% found just once. Comment on this clone: Its antigen is unknown.

Naive CD8 cells comprised CD45RO-negative, CCR7-positively selected cells, excluding terminally differentiated effector memory CD45RA+ cells. Study-wide results and limits: The study's rarefaction showed incomplete sorted-subset sequencing despite large depth.

V is TRBV28 and J is TRBJ1-2; D gene unclear. Sequencing input: naive CD8+ T cells sorted from blood. The TCR originated in a man aged 30-40 years in good health. CDR3 loop: CASSLYVDYGYTF. In DNA, the CDR3 is TGTGCCAGCAGTTTATACGTGGACTATGGCTACACCTTC.